The present TCR beta chain was sequenced within a study of blood T cell repertoires in COVID-19. This CDR3 spans 15 amino acids. CDR1 LGHDT and CDR2 YNNKEL come from the germline V gene (reference sequence). V shed 3 bases and J shed 4 bases, with 15 bases lying between them. Donors were grouped by their self-reported clinical history. Clones were sequenced by immunoSEQ multiplex PCR, and TCRdb holds only the in-frame ones, with some missing. Of about 160,000 clones in the sample, 84% are singletons; the top ten hold about 8%. The sequencing input was PBMCs or T cells enriched from blood (not recorded which). The chain uses TRBV3-1 (or the pseudogene TRBV3-2) and TRBJ2-5; tentative D call: TRBD2 (6 bases). The receptor comes from a woman aged 50 to 65 who had recovered from COVID-19. CDR3 region: CASSQGTSNSETQYF. As DNA, the CDR3 is TGTGCCAGCAGCCAGGGTACTAGCAACTCAGAGACCCAGTACTTC.